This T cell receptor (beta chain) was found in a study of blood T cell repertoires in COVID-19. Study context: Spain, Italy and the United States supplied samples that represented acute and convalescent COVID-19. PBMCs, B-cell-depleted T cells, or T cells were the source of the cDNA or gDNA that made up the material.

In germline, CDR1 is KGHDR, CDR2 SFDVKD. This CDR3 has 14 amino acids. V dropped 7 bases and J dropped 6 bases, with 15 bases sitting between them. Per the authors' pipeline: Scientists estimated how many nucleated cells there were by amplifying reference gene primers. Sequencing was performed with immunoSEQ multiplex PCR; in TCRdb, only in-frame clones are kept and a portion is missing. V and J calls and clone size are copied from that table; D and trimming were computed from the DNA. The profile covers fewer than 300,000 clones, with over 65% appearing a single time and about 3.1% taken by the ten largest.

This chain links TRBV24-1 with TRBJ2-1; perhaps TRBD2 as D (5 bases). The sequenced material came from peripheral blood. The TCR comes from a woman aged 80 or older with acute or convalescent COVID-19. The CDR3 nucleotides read TGTGCCACCAGCCGAGAGGACTTCCCCAATGAGCAGTTCTTC. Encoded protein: CATSREDFPNEQFF.